These T cell receptor beta chains were read from a single sample in a study of T-cell memory formation after mild COVID-19. TCRdb passed the 5' RACE reads through MiXCR, listing each CDR3 protein once. The sample carries 120,000 to 150,000 distinct CDR3 sequences, roughly a fifth recorded once. The specimen was PBMCs or a T cell subset sorted from them (not recorded which). The receptors shown here come from an adult woman who had mild COVID-19 (a few samples of this study predate the infection). Cell type and time point are not known. Both conserved end residues are part of each CDR3. A D gene is named only where the DNA matches it firmly. For some rows the clone size is stated as once, few or many, or as a class when expanded; others skip it.

clone_size | j_call | cdr3_length | v_call | d_call | cdr3_aa | cdr3_nt
NA | TRBJ1-2 | 13 | TRBV2 | NA | CASSLFMWGGYTF | TGTGCCAGCAGTCTTTTCATGTGGGGTGGCTACACCTTC
NA | TRBJ1-1 | 15 | TRBV12-3/TRBV12-4 | NA | CASSRETRMNTEAFF | TGTGCCAGCAGTCGGGAGACAAGGATGAACACTGAAGCTTTCTTT
NA | TRBJ2-2 | 16 | TRBV20-1 | NA | CSARGDSRALSGELFF | TGCAGTGCTAGAGGGGACTCCCGCGCCCTTTCCGGGGAGCTGTTTTTT
NA | TRBJ2-1 | 15 | TRBV7-9 | NA | CASSFGGLSHNEQFF | TGTGCCAGCAGCTTTGGGGGACTGAGCCACAATGAGCAGTTCTTC
NA | TRBJ1-1 | 17 | TRBV7-9 | NA | CASSPHTSDFGLTEAFF | TGTGCCAGCAGCCCCCATACCTCAGACTTCGGGCTCACTGAAGCTTTCTTT
NA | TRBJ2-7 | 18 | TRBV12-2 | NA | CASRFQFHQEFIGRGQYF | TGTGCAAGTCGCTTTCAATTTCATCAGGAATTTATCGGTCGGGGTCAGTACTTC
NA | TRBJ2-3 | 15 | TRBV7-2 | TRBD1 | CASSSDRGGTDTQYF | TGTGCCAGCAGCTCCGACAGGGGTGGCACAGATACGCAGTATTTT
few | TRBJ1-5 | 14 | TRBV24-1 | NA | CATSDWPEEQPQHF | TGTGCCACCAGTGATTGGCCAGAGGAGCAGCCCCAGCATTTT
NA | TRBJ1-2 | 16 | TRBV12-3/TRBV12-4 | TRBD1 | CASRPAPGQGVWGYTF | TGTGCCAGCAGACCAGCCCCGGGACAGGGGGTATGGGGCTACACCTTC
NA | TRBJ1-1 | 13 | TRBV18 | NA | CASSPAPEAEAFF | TGTGCCAGCTCACCCGCCCCCGAGGCTGAAGCTTTCTTT
once | TRBJ1-1 | 13 | TRBV11-2 | NA | CASSLESTAEAFF | TGTGCCAGCAGCTTAGAGTCGACGGCTGAAGCTTTCTTT
NA | TRBJ2-7 | 16 | TRBV7-2 | TRBD2 | CASSLGTSGKTYEQYF | TGTGCCAGCAGCTTAGGGACTAGCGGGAAAACCTACGAGCAGTACTTC
NA | TRBJ2-7 | 15 | TRBV7-2 | TRBD2 | CASSLGGAGGPVQYF | TGTGCCAGCAGCTTAGGTGGAGCGGGAGGGCCGGTGCAGTACTTC
NA | TRBJ2-1 | 14 | TRBV3-1 | TRBD1 | CASSQGTGGTEQFF | TGTGCCAGCAGCCAAGGGACAGGGGGCACTGAGCAGTTCTTC
few | TRBJ1-1 | 18 | TRBV5-1 | NA | CASSFGSGGSTGNTEAFF | TGCGCCAGCAGCTTTGGGTCGGGGGGTTCGACAGGGAACACTGAAGCTTTCTTT
few | TRBJ2-2 | 15 | TRBV11-1 | NA | CASSLGALASGELFF | TGTGCCAGCAGCTTAGGGGCTCTAGCCTCCGGGGAGCTGTTTTTT
NA | TRBJ2-5 | 14 | TRBV12-3/TRBV12-4 | NA | CASSLGLLQETQYF | TGTGCCAGCAGCTTGGGACTTTTACAAGAGACCCAGTACTTC
few | TRBJ2-7 | 10 | TRBV20-1 | NA | CSAGPQEQYF | TGCAGTGCTGGTCCTCAGGAGCAGTACTTC
NA | TRBJ1-5 | 14 | TRBV20-1 | TRBD1 | CSARRGRGGQPQHF | TGCAGTGCCAGAAGGGGGCGGGGGGGTCAGCCCCAGCATTTT
NA | TRBJ2-1 | 15 | TRBV27 | TRBD2 | CASSSWTSGNNEQFF | TGTGCCAGCAGTTCCTGGACTAGCGGGAACAATGAGCAGTTCTTC
NA | TRBJ2-2 | 15 | TRBV20-1 | TRBD2 | CSARVSSGGTGELFF | TGCAGTGCTAGAGTCTCGAGCGGGGGCACCGGGGAGCTGTTTTTT
NA | TRBJ2-3 | 17 | TRBV4-2 | TRBD2 | CASSQAGTSGRADTQYF | TGTGCCAGCAGCCAAGCCGGGACTAGCGGGAGGGCAGATACGCAGTATTTT
once | TRBJ1-6 | 12 | TRBV12-3/TRBV12-4 | NA | CASSRPNSPLHF | TGTGCCAGCAGTAGACCCAATTCACCCCTCCACTTT
NA | TRBJ2-5 | 16 | TRBV4-1 | NA | CASSQVIGTSQETQYF | TGCGCCAGCAGCCAAGTTATAGGGACTTCTCAAGAGACCCAGTACTTC
few | TRBJ2-4 | 14 | TRBV9 | NA | CASSVGTVENIQYF | TGTGCCAGCAGCGTAGGTACAGTGGAAAACATTCAGTACTTC
few | TRBJ1-3 | 16 | TRBV5-5 | NA | CASSLGLGEAGNTIYF | TGTGCCAGCAGCTTGGGCCTCGGGGAAGCTGGAAACACCATATATTTT
NA | TRBJ2-1 | 18 | TRBV11-2 | TRBD2 | CASSLDGVGTSGRNEQFF | TGTGCCAGCAGCTTAGATGGAGTGGGGACTAGCGGGAGGAATGAGCAGTTCTTC
NA | TRBJ1-5 | 14 | TRBV12-3/TRBV12-4 | NA | CASSLRGLDQPQHF | TGTGCCAGCAGTTTGAGAGGGCTGGATCAGCCCCAGCATTTT